The clone carrying this T cell receptor (beta chain) was detected once. The method was immunoSEQ multiplex PCR; TCRdb's version includes in-frame clones alone and lacks a portion of them. The sample carries approximately 28,000 clones, 91% recorded once. This specimen belongs to a study of control samples from healthy donors and cancer patients. V dropped 4 bases and J dropped 1 base, with 15 bases sitting between them. Germline loops: CDR1 SGHKS, CDR2 YYEKEE (reference sequence). The CDR3 loop spans 16 amino acids. The TCR originated in a man in his forties or fifties with lung cancer. Sequencing was performed on PBMCs. The chain links TRBV5-5 to TRBJ1-3; tentatively, D is TRBD1 (5 bases). The DNA for the CDR3 is TGTGCCAGCAGCCTAGGGGTCCCTAGATCTGGAAACACCATATATTTT. Its protein is CASSLGVPRSGNTIYF.